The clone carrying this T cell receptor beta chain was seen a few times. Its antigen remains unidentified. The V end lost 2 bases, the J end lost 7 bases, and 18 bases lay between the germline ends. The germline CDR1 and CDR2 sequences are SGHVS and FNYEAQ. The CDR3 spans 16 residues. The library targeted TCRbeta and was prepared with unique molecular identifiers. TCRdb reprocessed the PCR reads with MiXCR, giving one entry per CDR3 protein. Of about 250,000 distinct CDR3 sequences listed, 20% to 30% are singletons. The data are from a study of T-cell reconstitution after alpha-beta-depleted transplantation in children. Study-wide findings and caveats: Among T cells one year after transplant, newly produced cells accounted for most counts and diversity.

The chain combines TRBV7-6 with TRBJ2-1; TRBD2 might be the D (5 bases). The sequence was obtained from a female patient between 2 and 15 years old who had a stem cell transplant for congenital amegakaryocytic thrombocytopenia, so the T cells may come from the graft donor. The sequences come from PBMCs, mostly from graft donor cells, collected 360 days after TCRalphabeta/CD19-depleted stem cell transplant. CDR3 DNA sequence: TGTGCCAGCAGCTTAACTTCGACGTTTCCGGGAAATGAGCAGTTCTTC. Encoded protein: CASSLTSTFPGNEQFF.